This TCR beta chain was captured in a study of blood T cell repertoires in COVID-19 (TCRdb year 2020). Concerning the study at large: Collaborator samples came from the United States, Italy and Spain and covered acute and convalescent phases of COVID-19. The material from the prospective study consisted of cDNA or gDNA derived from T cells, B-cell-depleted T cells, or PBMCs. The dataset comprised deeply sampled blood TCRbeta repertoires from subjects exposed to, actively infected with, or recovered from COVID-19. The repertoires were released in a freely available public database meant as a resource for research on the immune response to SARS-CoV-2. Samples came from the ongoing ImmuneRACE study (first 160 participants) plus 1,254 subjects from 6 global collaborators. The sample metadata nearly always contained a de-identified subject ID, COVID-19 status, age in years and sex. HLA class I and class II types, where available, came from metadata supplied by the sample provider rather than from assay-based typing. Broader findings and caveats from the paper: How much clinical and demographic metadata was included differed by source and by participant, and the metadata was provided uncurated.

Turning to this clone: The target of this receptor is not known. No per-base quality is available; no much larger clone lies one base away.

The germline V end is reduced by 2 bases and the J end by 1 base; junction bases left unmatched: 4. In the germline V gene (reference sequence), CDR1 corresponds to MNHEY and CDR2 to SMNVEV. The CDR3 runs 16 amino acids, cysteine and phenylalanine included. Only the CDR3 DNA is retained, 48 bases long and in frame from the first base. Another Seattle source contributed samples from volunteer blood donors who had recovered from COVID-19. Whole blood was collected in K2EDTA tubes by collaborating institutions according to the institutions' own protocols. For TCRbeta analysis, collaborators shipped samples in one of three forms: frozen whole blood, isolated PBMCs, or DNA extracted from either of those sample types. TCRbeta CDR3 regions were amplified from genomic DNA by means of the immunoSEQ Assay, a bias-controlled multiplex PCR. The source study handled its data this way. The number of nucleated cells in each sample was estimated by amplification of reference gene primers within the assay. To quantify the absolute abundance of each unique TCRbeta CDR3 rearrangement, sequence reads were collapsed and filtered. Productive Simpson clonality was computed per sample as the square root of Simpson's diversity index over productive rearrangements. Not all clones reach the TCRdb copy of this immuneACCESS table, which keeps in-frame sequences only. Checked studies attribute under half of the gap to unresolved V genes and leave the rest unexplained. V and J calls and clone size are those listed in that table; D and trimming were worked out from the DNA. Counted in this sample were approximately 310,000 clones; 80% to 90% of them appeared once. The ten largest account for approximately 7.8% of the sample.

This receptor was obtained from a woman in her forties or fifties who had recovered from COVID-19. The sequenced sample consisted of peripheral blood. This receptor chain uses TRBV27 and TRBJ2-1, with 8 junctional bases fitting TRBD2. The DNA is TGTGCCAGCAGTTTAGGAGCGGGAGTATCCTACAATGAGCAGTTCTTC. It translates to CASSLGAGVSYNEQFF.